These 27 T cell receptor beta chains were all obtained from the same sample, sequenced in a study of blood T cell repertoires in COVID-19. Measured with immunoSEQ multiplex PCR; TCRdb has only the in-frame clones, and not every one. The sample holds 150,000 to 200,000 clones, 80% to 90% seen once. The sample was peripheral blood. The origin of the receptors is a man aged 18 to 30 who had recovered from COVID-19.

J is TRBJ1-1 and V is TRBV4-1; D is ambiguous. Per germline, CDR1 MGHRA and CDR2 YSYEKL. The CDR3 extends over 14 amino acids. Trimming shortened V by 5 bases and J by 1 base, and 11 bases separated the two germline ends. The CDR3 protein is CASSGILRNTEAFF. The CDR3 DNA is TGCGCCAGCAGCGGTATCCTACGGAACACTGAAGCTTTCTTT.

V and J are TRBV4-3 and TRBJ2-5; possibly TRBD1 for D (6 bases). Trimming stripped 3 bases from V and 5 bases from J, with 22 bases between. This CDR3 region has 17 residues. Per the germline V gene, CDR1 is LGHNA and CDR2 is YSLEER. The CDR3 coding sequence is TGCGCCAGCAGCCAGGACTCCGGGACAACCGGCGGGGAGACCCAGTACTTC. It yields the protein CASSQDSGTTGGETQYF.

The chain employs TRBV19 and TRBJ2-7; D unresolved. The length of the CDR3 is 12 residues. With 5 bases removed from V and 3 bases from J, the gap between germline ends came to 8 bases. Germline CDR1 LNHDA, CDR2 SQIVND (reference sequence). CDR3 sequence (DNA): TGTGCCAGTAGTCCCGGTCGCTACGAGCAGTACTTC. Its translation: CASSPGRYEQYF. Supplemented by reference TRBV19 and TRBJ2-7, the full variable domain reads DGGITQSPKYLFRKEGQNVTLSCEQNLNHDAMYWYRQDPGQGLRLIYYSQIVNDFQKGDIAEGYSVSREKKESFPLTVTSAQKNPTAFYLCASSPGRYEQYFGPGTRLTVT.

V is TRBV6-5 and J is TRBJ1-1, with TRBD1 identical over 7 bases. The CDR3 is 13 residues long. The ends lost 9 bases at V and 4 bases at J; junction bases unmatched: 8. Germline V CDR1 and CDR2: MNHEY, SVGAGI. The CDR3 coding sequence is TGTGCCAGTCAAGCGACAGGGAGCACTGAAGCTTTCTTT. Protein product: CASQATGSTEAFF.

CDR3 sequence reads: CASSPGTGWNEQYF. The CDR3 region has the DNA TGTGCCAGCAGCCCCGGGACAGGTTGGAACGAGCAGTACTTC. The chain has TRBV7-2 and TRBJ2-7; 8 bases align to TRBD1. CDR3 length: 14 residues. J lost 5 bases, V lost 5 bases, and 8 bases had no gene match. Germline CDR1 reads SGHTA; CDR2 reads FQGNSA. Complete variable domain (other parts from reference TRBV7-2 and TRBJ2-7): GAGVSQSPSNKVTEKGKDVELRCDPISGHTALYWYRQSLGQGLEFLIYFQGNSAPDKSGLPSDRFSAERTGGSVSTLTIQRTQQEDSAVYLCASSPGTGWNEQYFGPGTRLTVT.

CDR3: CASSRQGQEQYF. The CDR3 nucleotides read TGTGCCAGCAGCCGTCAGGGTCAAGAGCAGTACTTC. This rearrangement joins TRBV5-6 to TRBJ2-7; weak D call: TRBD1 (5 bases). The CDR3 covers 12 residues. Trimming pared 4 bases from V and 7 bases from J, leaving 12 bases between. Germline V gene data show CDR1 as SGHDT and CDR2 as YYEEEE.

The V gene is TRBV5-1, the J gene TRBJ2-1; 12 bases map to TRBD2. Losses at the gene ends were 4 bases for V and 8 bases for J; bases not matched to a gene: 7. Germline V gene lookup returns CDR1 SGHRS and CDR2 YFSETQ. CDR3 length: 15 residues. The chain's CDR3 is CASSNPSGRAYEQFF. The CDR3 DNA follows: TGCGCCAGCAGCAACCCTAGCGGGAGGGCCTATGAGCAGTTCTTC. The entire variable domain, with the rest obtained from reference TRBV5-1 and TRBJ2-1, is as follows: KAGVTQTPRYLIKTRGQQVTLSCSPISGHRSVSWYQQTPGQGLQFLFEYFSETQRNKGNFPGRFSGRQFSNSRSEMNVSTLELGDSALYLCASSNPSGRAYEQFFGPGTRLTVL.

The chain uses TRBV4-1 and TRBJ2-5, with 9 bases aligning to TRBD2. Germline V lookup: CDR1 MGHRA, CDR2 YSYEKL. The V gene end was trimmed by 2 bases and the J gene end by 5 bases; junction bases not matched to a gene: 9. This CDR3 spans 16 amino acids. CDR3: CASSQLAGAHRETQYF. The CDR3 DNA sequence: TGCGCCAGCAGCCAATTAGCGGGGGCCCATCGGGAGACCCAGTACTTC.

V is TRBV5-1 and J is TRBJ2-7, with D perhaps matching TRBD2 (6 bases). Germline loops: CDR1 SGHRS, CDR2 YFSETQ. The CDR3 is made up of 15 amino acids. Between the trimmed V and J ends, which lost 0 bases and 4 bases, there was a span of 14 bases. Here the CDR3 DNA reads TGCGCCAGCAGCTTGGGTGGGGGGATCGGGTACGAGCAGTACTTC. It is translated as CASSLGGGIGYEQYF.

The CDR3 DNA follows: TGTGCCAGCAGCCTACCGGGAGTTCGCGAAAAACTGTTTTTT. Residues: CASSLPGVREKLFF. The chain joins TRBV11-2 to TRBJ1-4; D remains unclear. CDR3 length: 14 residues. Germline loops: CDR1 SGHAT, CDR2 FQNNGV. V dropped 5 bases and J dropped 8 bases, with 15 bases sitting between them.

V gene TRBV13 combines with J gene TRBJ2-3, with 7 bases aligning to TRBD2. Looked up from germline, CDR1 is PRHDT and CDR2 is FYEKMQ (reference sequence). V lost 6 bases, J lost 0 bases, and 6 bases stayed unmatched. The CDR3 is 15 amino acids. CDR3 in DNA: TGTGCCAGCAGAGCAGCGGGAACCAGCACAGATACGCAGTATTTT. This codes for CASRAAGTSTDTQYF.

This rearrangement joins TRBV3-1 (or the pseudogene TRBV3-2) to TRBJ2-1; 8 positions match TRBD2. The junction had 13 bases not matched to a gene; V was cut back by 2 bases and J by 7 bases. The CDR3 is made up of 17 amino acids. Germline-derived CDR1 and CDR2 are LGHDT and YNNKEL (reference sequence). The CDR3 DNA reads as TGTGCCAGCAGCCAACGGGCACTTAGCGGGAACGTGAATGAGCAGTTCTTC. Amino acid sequence: CASSQRALSGNVNEQFF.

The chain employs TRBV4-3 and TRBJ1-1; TRBD1 is a possible D gene (5 bases). Per the germline V gene, CDR1 is LGHNA and CDR2 is YSLEER. This CDR3 is built from 14 residues. V lost 2 bases to trimming and J lost 1 base, with 8 bases between them. The chain's CDR3 is CASSQTDRNTEAFF. CDR3 DNA sequence: TGCGCCAGCAGCCAAACCGACAGGAACACTGAAGCTTTCTTT.

The chain combines TRBV14 with TRBJ1-1; no clear D. The V gene lost 4 bases and the J gene lost 0 bases, with 12 bases spanning the gap. The germline V gene has CDR1 SGHDN and CDR2 FVKESK. The CDR3 totals 15 residues. CDR3 in amino acids: CASSRSVRMNTEAFF. The CDR3 DNA is TGTGCCAGCAGCCGGTCTGTCAGGATGAACACTGAAGCTTTCTTT.

This clone showed up just once. V and J are TRBV7-9 and TRBJ2-6, with D unclear. Trimming took off 7 bases at V and 0 bases at J, with 10 bases between the two ends. CDR3 length equals 15 residues. Germline CDR1 and CDR2: SEHNR and FQNEAQ (reference sequence). The CDR3 sequence: CASTTVSSGANVLTF. CDR3 coding DNA: TGTGCCAGCACTACAGTTTCCTCTGGGGCCAACGTCCTGACTTTC.

The V and J genes are TRBV7-2 and TRBJ1-4, with D possibly TRBD1 on 6 matching bases. Germline lookup yields CDR1 SGHTA and CDR2 FQGNSA. V shed 5 bases and J shed 6 bases, with 10 bases lying between them. This CDR3 contains 13 residues. Here the CDR3 reads CASSAYRDEKLFF. The CDR3 DNA reads as TGTGCCAGCAGCGCATACAGGGATGAAAAACTGTTTTTT.

The V and J genes are TRBV12-3 or TRBV12-4 and TRBJ2-3; D is unresolved. Trimming left V 9 bases short and J 4 bases short, with 8 bases between. The length of the CDR3 is 11 residues. This CDR3 is CASLAADTQYF. In nucleotides, the CDR3 is TGTGCCAGTTTAGCCGCAGATACGCAGTATTTT.

The chain has TRBV5-4 and TRBJ1-1; 9 bases match TRBD1. Germline V gene lookup returns CDR1 SGHNT and CDR2 YYREEE (reference sequence). The CDR3 runs 15 residues. The J segment lost 3 bases and the V segment lost 1 base, leaving 4 bases of the junction unmatched. CDR3 bases: TGTGCCAGCAGCTTGATAAGGGACAGGGACACTGAAGCTTTCTTT. Its translation is CASSLIRDRDTEAFF.

This chain uses TRBV5-1 with TRBJ2-1; possible D gene TRBD2, 7 bases. V was cut by 0 bases and J by 0 bases, with 19 bases left in between. The CDR3 has 19 residues. Germline V gene data show CDR1 as SGHRS and CDR2 as YFSETQ. The CDR3, as DNA: TGCGCCAGCAGCTTGGACAGCCTAGCGGCGGACAGCTCCTACAATGAGCAGTTCTTC. Amino acid sequence: CASSLDSLAADSSYNEQFF.

This sequence joins TRBV20-1 and TRBJ1-1, with TRBD1 matching over 8 bases. Germline CDR1 and CDR2: DFQATT and SNEGSKA (reference sequence). V shed 3 bases, J shed 10 bases, and the junction held 4 bases outside the gene matches. The CDR3 is made up of 11 amino acids. The DNA of the CDR3 is TGCAGTGCTAGGGACAGGGTTGGAGCTTTCTTT. Translation gives CSARDRVGAFF.

This chain uses TRBV7-2 with TRBJ2-3, with D perhaps TRBD2 (7 bases). Germline CDR1 SGHTA, CDR2 FQGNSA. This CDR3 contains 14 residues. The ends were cut back, 5 bases at V and 4 bases at J, with 13 bases in the middle. CDR3: CASSTHGGPDTQYF. The CDR3 DNA is TGTGCCAGCAGCACCCACGGGGGGCCAGATACGCAGTATTTT.

The rearrangement links TRBV12-3 or TRBV12-4 to TRBJ2-7; D is undetermined. The V end was cut by 6 bases, the J end by 0 bases, with 6 bases between. This CDR3 is 12 amino acids long. CDR3 sequence reads: CASSLASYEQYF. CDR3 DNA sequence: TGTGCCAGCAGCCTGGCCTCCTACGAGCAGTACTTC.

V and J are TRBV27 and TRBJ1-6, with a tentative D call TRBD1 (5 bases). This CDR3 contains 13 residues. CDR1 and CDR2 (germline): MNHEY, SMNVEV (reference sequence). Trimming left V 5 bases short and J 6 bases short, with 8 bases between. The DNA for the CDR3 is TGTGCCAGCAGTCGCCAGGGTAATTCACCCCTCCACTTT. Its protein is CASSRQGNSPLHF.

The rearrangement uses TRBV28 and TRBJ1-6; 7 positions match TRBD1. Germline values: CDR1 MDHEN, CDR2 SYDVKM. The CDR3 sequence is 16 residues long. The V gene end was trimmed by 4 bases and the J gene end by 10 bases; junction bases not matched to a gene: 13. The CDR3 DNA follows: TGTGCCAGCAGTTCAGGCCAGGGGGGATTAGGATCACCCCTCCACTTT. Translating it yields CASSSGQGGLGSPLHF. Drawing the rest from reference TRBV28 and TRBJ1-6, the complete variable domain is DVKVTQSSRYLVKRTGEKVFLECVQDMDHENMFWYRQDPGLGLRLIYFSYDVKMKEKGDIPEGYSVSREKKERFSLILESASTNQTSMYLCASSSGQGGLGSPLHFGNGTRLTVT.

The V and J genes are TRBV28 and TRBJ2-7; the match to TRBD2 covers 9 bases. This CDR3 contains 15 residues. The germline V gene encodes CDR1 MDHEN and CDR2 SYDVKM. With 6 bases clipped from V and 6 bases from J, the junction kept 12 bases outside the gene matches. CDR3: CASRQPGLAAREQYF. The CDR3 region has the DNA TGTGCCAGCAGACAACCGGGACTAGCTGCCCGCGAGCAGTACTTC.

This chain joins TRBV6-5 and TRBJ1-1, with TRBD1 matching 7 bases. Germline V CDR1 and CDR2: MNHEY, SVGAGI. The V and J ends lost 6 bases and 1 base, in that order; junction bases with no gene match: 8. The CDR3 is 15 amino acids. CDR3 sequence (DNA): TGTGCCAGCAGCCCCAGACAGGGACGGAACACTGAAGCTTTCTTT. Translated: CASSPRQGRNTEAFF.

V gene TRBV28 combines with J gene TRBJ2-1, with 10 bases fitting TRBD2. CDR1 and CDR2 (germline): MDHEN, SYDVKM. The CDR3 length is 15 residues. V dropped 4 bases and J dropped 5; count of bases not matched to a gene: 5. The CDR3 coding sequence is TGTGCCAGCAGTTACCTAGCGGGAGCCAACAATGAGCAGTTCTTC. Its translation: CASSYLAGANNEQFF.